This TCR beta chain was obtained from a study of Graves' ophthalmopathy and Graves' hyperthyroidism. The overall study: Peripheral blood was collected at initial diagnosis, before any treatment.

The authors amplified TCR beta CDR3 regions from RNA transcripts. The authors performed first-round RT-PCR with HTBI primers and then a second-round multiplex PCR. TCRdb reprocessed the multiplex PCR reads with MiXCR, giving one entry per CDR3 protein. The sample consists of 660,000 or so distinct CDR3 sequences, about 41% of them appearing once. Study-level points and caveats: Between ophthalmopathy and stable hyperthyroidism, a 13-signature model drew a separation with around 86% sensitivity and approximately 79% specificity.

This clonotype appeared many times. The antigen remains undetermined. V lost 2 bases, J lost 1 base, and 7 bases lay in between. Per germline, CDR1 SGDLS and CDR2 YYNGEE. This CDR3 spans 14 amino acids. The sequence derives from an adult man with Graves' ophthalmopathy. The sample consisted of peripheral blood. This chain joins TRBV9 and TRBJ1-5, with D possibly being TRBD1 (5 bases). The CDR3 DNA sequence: TGTGCCAGCAGCGTGGGGGGGAGCAATCAGCCCCAGCATTTT. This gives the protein CASSVGGSNQPQHF.